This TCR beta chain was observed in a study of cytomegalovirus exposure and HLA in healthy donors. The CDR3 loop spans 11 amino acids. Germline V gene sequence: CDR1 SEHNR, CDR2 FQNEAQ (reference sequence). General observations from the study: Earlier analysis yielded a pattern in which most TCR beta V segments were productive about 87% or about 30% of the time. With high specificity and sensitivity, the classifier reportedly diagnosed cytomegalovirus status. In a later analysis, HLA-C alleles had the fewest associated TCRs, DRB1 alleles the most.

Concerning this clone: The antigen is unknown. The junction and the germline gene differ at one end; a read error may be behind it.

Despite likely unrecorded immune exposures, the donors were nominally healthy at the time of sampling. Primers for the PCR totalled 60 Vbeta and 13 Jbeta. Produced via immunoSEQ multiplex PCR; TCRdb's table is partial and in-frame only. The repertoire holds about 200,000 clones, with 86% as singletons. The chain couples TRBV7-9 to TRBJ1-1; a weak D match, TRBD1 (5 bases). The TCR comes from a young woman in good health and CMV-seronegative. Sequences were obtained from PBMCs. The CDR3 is CASSQDTEAFF. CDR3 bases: TGTGCCAGCAGCCAGGACACAGAAGCTTTCTTT.